The clone carrying this T cell receptor (beta chain) turned up a few times. Full-length variable regions came from constant-region reverse primers plus semi-nested Nested Universal Primer A PCR. TCRdb used MiXCR to reprocess the 5' RACE reads, holding one entry per CDR3 protein. The data contain approximately 40,000 distinct CDR3 sequences, about 20% of them seen just once; the ten biggest clones take up around 4%. J lost 4 bases, V lost 5 bases, and 3 bases had no gene match. The CDR3 runs 13 residues. CDR1 LNHDA and CDR2 SQIVND come from the germline V gene (reference sequence). The sorted Tregs were CD4+CD25+CD127-/low cells.

The source material was Tregs sorted from blood. The source is a female donor with breast cancer. The chain has TRBV19 and TRBJ2-7; 9 bases line up with TRBD1. CDR3 bases: TGTGCCAGTAGTGTGACAGGGGGATACGAGCAGTACTTC. It yields the protein CASSVTGGYEQYF.